This entry lists 17 T cell receptor beta chains sequenced from one sample in a study of blood T cell repertoires in COVID-19. Some clones are missing from TCRdb's copy, which holds only in-frame ones; the method was immunoSEQ multiplex PCR. The top ten clones hold around 20% of a sample with under 130,000 clones, around 85% of them seen once. Sequencing was done on a sample of peripheral blood. The receptors come from a man between 65 and 79 years old with active or convalescent COVID-19.

CDR3: CASGGRAKDTQYF. CDR3 sequence (DNA): TGTGCTAGTGGGGGCAGGGCGAAAGATACGCAGTATTTT. The chain uses TRBV12-5 and TRBJ2-3, with a possible D match to TRBD1 (5 bases). V was clipped by 6 bases and J by 5 bases, with 12 bases between them. Germline V lookup: CDR1 LGHNT, CDR2 FRNRAP. The CDR3 is 13 residues long. The full variable domain, rest sourced from reference TRBV12-5 and TRBJ2-3, is DARVTQTPRHKVTEMGQEVTMRCQPILGHNTVFWYRQTMMQGLELLAYFRNRAPLDDSGMPKDRFSAEMPDATLATLKIQPSEPRDSAVYFCASGGRAKDTQYFGPGTRLTVL.

The V call is TRBV5-1, the J call TRBJ2-2, with TRBD2 identical over 12 bases. Per the germline V gene, CDR1 is SGHRS and CDR2 is YFSETQ. The CDR3 is 17 residues long. Germline trimming cut 4 bases from V and 4 bases from J; bases unmatched to any gene: 8. The CDR3 DNA sequence: TGCGCCAGCAGCGCACCGGGACTAGCGGGTATCACCGGGGAGCTGTTTTTT. Translation: CASSAPGLAGITGELFF.

The V call is TRBV2, the J call TRBJ2-2; tentative D call: TRBD2 (5 bases). The CDR3 has 14 residues. The V and J ends lost 5 bases and 7 bases respectively, with 14 bases between them. CDR1 is SNHLY, CDR2 FYNNEI, per germline. CDR3 nucleotides: TGTGCCAGCAGTTACGGGGAATATGGCGGGGAGCTGTTTTTT. Protein product: CASSYGEYGGELFF.

This chain uses TRBV3-1 (or the pseudogene TRBV3-2) with TRBJ1-3, with unresolved D. Germline V lookup: CDR1 LGHDT, CDR2 YNNKEL (reference sequence). V lost 0 bases, J lost 0 bases, and 15 bases lay in between. The CDR3 totals 18 residues. In nucleotides, the CDR3 is TGTGCCAGCAGCCAAGATCTCGGGAGCAGGAGCTCTGGAAACACCATATATTTT. The encoded protein is CASSQDLGSRSSGNTIYF.

The chain links TRBV5-5 to TRBJ1-1; 7 bases line up with TRBD1. The trim removed 4 bases at V and 5 bases at J, leaving 11 bases unmatched. The CDR3 covers 15 residues. Germline V gives CDR1 SGHKS, CDR2 YYEKEE (reference sequence). The CDR3: CASSTKPGTVTEAFF. The CDR3 bases are TGTGCCAGCAGCACCAAACCAGGGACAGTTACTGAAGCTTTCTTT.

This chain links TRBV6-1 with TRBJ1-2; TRBD1 is a possible D gene (5 bases). This CDR3 region has 14 residues. Germline CDR1 reads MNHNS; CDR2 reads SASEGT. Between the trimmed V and J ends, which lost 1 base and 3 bases, there was a span of 9 bases. Here the CDR3 DNA reads TGTGCCAGCAGTGAAGGGACAACATACTATGGCTACACCTTC. Translating gives CASSEGTTYYGYTF.

This clone is a singleton in its sample. V is TRBV10-3 and J is TRBJ1-1, with 9 nucleotides matching TRBD1. Germline assignment: CDR1 ENHRY and CDR2 SYGVKD. The CDR3 has 16 amino acids. V trimming: 3 bases; J trimming: 0 bases; junction bases outside the gene matches: 5. CDR3 loop: CAISDSGTGMNTEAFF. The DNA of the CDR3 is TGTGCCATCAGTGACTCCGGGACAGGGATGAACACTGAAGCTTTCTTT.

V and J are TRBV19 and TRBJ1-4; 7 nucleotides align to TRBD1. The germline gives CDR1 LNHDA, CDR2 SQIVND (reference sequence). Trimming removed 7 bases from V and 4 bases from J; junction bases left unmatched: 6. This CDR3 has 14 residues. DNA of the CDR3: TGTGCCAGTATTGGGACAGATGGTAATGAAAAACTGTTTTTT. Translated, it gives CASIGTDGNEKLFF.

The J gene is TRBJ2-5, the V gene TRBV7-5; the listed D gene, TRBD1, was not tested against the DNA. TRBV7-5 is given as a pseudogene. This CDR3 contains 16 residues. CDR3 amino acids: CARSSVAARDKETQYF. CDR3 nucleotides: TGTGCCAGAAGCTCCGTCGCAGCCCGGGACAAGGAGACCCAGTACTTC.

The CDR3 sequence is CASSMTHSNQPQHF. The DNA of the CDR3 is TGTGCCAGTAGTATGACACATAGCAATCAGCCCCAGCATTTT. The J gene is TRBJ1-5, the V gene TRBV19; no definite D call. V was cut by 3 bases and J by 0 bases, with 6 bases left in between. This CDR3 is built from 14 residues. Germline assignment: CDR1 LNHDA and CDR2 SQIVND (reference sequence). Full variable domain (missing parts from reference TRBV19 and TRBJ1-5): DGGITQSPKYLFRKEGQNVTLSCEQNLNHDAMYWYRQDPGQGLRLIYYSQIVNDFQKGDIAEGYSVSREKKESFPLTVTSAQKNPTAFYLCASSMTHSNQPQHFGDGTRLSIL.

V is TRBV5-4 and J is TRBJ2-7, with 11 bases aligning to TRBD2. This CDR3 region has 14 residues. CDR1 and CDR2 from the germline V gene are SGHNT and YYREEE (reference sequence). V lost 4 bases, J lost 0 bases, and 0 bases stayed unmatched. The CDR3 coding sequence is TGTGCCAGCAGCGGACTAGCGGGCTCCTACGAGCAGTACTTC. It yields the protein CASSGLAGSYEQYF.

The chain carries TRBV28 and TRBJ2-5; 9 bases agree with TRBD2. This CDR3 comprises 15 residues. Trimming cost V 6 bases and J 4 bases; bases outside gene matches: 9. Looked up from germline, CDR1 is MDHEN and CDR2 is SYDVKM. The CDR3 DNA reads TGTGCCAGCAGCCCTTCGGCGGGAGGGCCAGAGACCCAGTACTTC. Its translation is CASSPSAGGPETQYF.

The V gene is TRBV2, the J gene TRBJ1-1, with TRBD1 identical over 9 bases. The ends lost 1 base at V and 0 bases at J; junction bases unmatched: 0. This CDR3 has 15 amino acids. Germline CDR1 SNHLY, CDR2 FYNNEI. The CDR3 nucleotides are TGTGCCAGCAGTGAAGGGACAGGGGTGAACACTGAAGCTTTCTTT. This translates into CASSEGTGVNTEAFF. The complete variable domain, with remaining parts taken from reference TRBV2 and TRBJ1-1, reads EPEVTQTPSHQVTQMGQEVILRCVPISNHLYFYWYRQILGQKVEFLVSFYNNEISEKSEIFDDQFSVERPDGSNFTLKIRSTKLEDSAMYFCASSEGTGVNTEAFFGQGTRLTVV.

This chain links TRBV28 with TRBJ2-7; 7 bases align to TRBD1. Germline CDR1 reads MDHEN; CDR2 reads SYDVKM. V trimming: 2 bases; J trimming: 3 bases; junction bases outside the gene matches: 4. The CDR3 is 14 amino acids. CDR3 nucleotide sequence: TGTGCCAGCAGTTTACCCAGGGGGAACTACGAGCAGTACTTC. Translating it yields CASSLPRGNYEQYF.

The gene calls are TRBV5-5 and TRBJ1-2, with TRBD1 as a possible D gene (5 bases). Trimming pared 0 bases from V and 3 bases from J, leaving 6 bases between. Germline assignment: CDR1 SGHKS and CDR2 YYEKEE (reference sequence). The CDR3 extends over 13 amino acids. The CDR3 DNA reads TGTGCCAGCAGCTTGGGACAGCACTATGGCTACACCTTC. It is translated as CASSLGQHYGYTF.

The rearrangement uses TRBV28 and TRBJ1-2; 8 bases line up with TRBD1. Germline trimming cut 6 bases from V and 8 bases from J; bases unmatched to any gene: 11. This CDR3 has 14 residues. Germline loops: CDR1 MDHEN, CDR2 SYDVKM. The CDR3 nucleotides read TGTGCCAGCAGACCCGGACAGGGAGGCTCCGGCTACACCTTC. Protein product: CASRPGQGGSGYTF.

This chain links TRBV7-9 with TRBJ1-4; 9 nucleotides align to TRBD1. The V gene end was trimmed by 5 bases and the J gene end by 5 bases; junction bases not matched to a gene: 3. The CDR3 covers 14 residues. The V gene's germline CDR1 is SEHNR and CDR2 FQNEAQ (reference sequence). The CDR3 DNA sequence: TGTGCCAGCAGCCAGGACAGGGGAAATGAAAAACTGTTTTTT. As protein: CASSQDRGNEKLFF.